The clone carrying this TCR beta chain has a count of ten or more. TCRdb recomputed calls from the 5' RACE reads with MiXCR, one row per CDR3 protein. The repertoire holds a few hundred thousand distinct CDR3 sequences, with less than 20% as singletons. These data come from a study of T cells after yellow fever vaccination. Germline loops: CDR1 SGHDT, CDR2 YYEEEE. V was pared by 7 bases and J by 3 bases, with 15 bases of the junction left unmatched. CDR3 size: 17 residues. The sequencing used PBMCs, collected 15 days after the yellow fever booster vaccination. The J gene is TRBJ2-1, the V gene TRBV5-6, with 8 nucleotides matching TRBD2. This TCR came from a man aged 30-40 years who received the YFV17D yellow fever vaccine. The CDR3: CASVRSGGPKNYNEQFF. The CDR3 DNA follows: TGTGCCAGCGTTAGGTCGGGAGGGCCTAAAAACTACAATGAGCAGTTCTTC.